The 29 T cell receptor beta chains below were found in one sample sequenced in a study of blood T cell repertoires in COVID-19. Assay: immunoSEQ multiplex PCR; the TCRdb copy retains only in-frame clones and omits some. The sample holds about 150,000 clones; approximately 83% are singletons and the top ten take under 13%. Sequences were obtained from peripheral blood. The receptor source for this set is a man aged 65-85 years with active or convalescent COVID-19.

In its sample, this clone was seen a few times. The genes are TRBV12-3 or TRBV12-4 and TRBJ1-5; D unresolved. V was pared by 6 bases and J by 3 bases, with 6 bases between. The CDR3 runs 12 residues. The CDR3 sequence is CASSLYNQPQHF. The CDR3 DNA sequence: TGTGCCAGCAGCCTGTACAATCAGCCCCAGCATTTT.

The rearrangement joins TRBV6-5 to TRBJ2-3; D is possibly TRBD2 (6 bases). Trimming stripped 4 bases from V and 15 bases from J, with 14 bases between. Germline loops: CDR1 MNHEY, CDR2 SVGAGI. The length of the CDR3 is 11 residues. CDR3: CASSSQGGKYF. The CDR3 nucleotides read TGTGCCAGCAGTTCCCAGGGAGGAAAATATTTT.

The gene calls are TRBV29-1 and TRBJ2-1; weak D call: TRBD2 (6 bases). Trimming pared 6 bases from V and 10 bases from J, leaving 10 bases between. The germline gives CDR1 SQVTM, CDR2 ANQGSEA. The CDR3 consists of 10 residues. For the CDR3, the DNA is TGCAGCGTGGGGGACTTAGAGCAGTTCTTC. It specifies CSVGDLEQFF.

This chain joins TRBV5-4 and TRBJ2-3, with TRBD2 identical over 8 bases. The germline V gene encodes CDR1 SGHNT and CDR2 YYREEE (reference sequence). CDR3 length: 15 residues. V was clipped by 3 bases and J by 5 bases; unmatched bases: 8. CDR3 sequence (DNA): TGTGCCAGCAGCTCCCCAGCGGGAGCAGGAGATACGCAGTATTTT. Translation gives CASSSPAGAGDTQYF.

The chain joins TRBV3-1 (or the pseudogene TRBV3-2) to TRBJ1-6; D gene unclear. V was pared by 1 base and J by 11 bases, with 12 bases between. Per germline, CDR1 LGHDT and CDR2 YNNKEL (reference sequence). The CDR3 sequence is 14 residues long. In DNA, the CDR3 is TGTGCCAGCAGCCAAGGGGAGATATGGGCACCCCTCCACTTT. Its protein product is CASSQGEIWAPLHF.

The rearrangement uses TRBV18 and TRBJ2-1; 7 nucleotides align to TRBD1. V lost 3 bases, J lost 5 bases, and 4 bases stayed unmatched. From germline, CDR1 is KGHSH and CDR2 LQKENI. The CDR3 contains 14 residues. Here the CDR3 DNA reads TGTGCCAGCTCACCCGACAGGGACCACAATGAGCAGTTCTTC. This translates into CASSPDRDHNEQFF.

V usage is TRBV7-3 and J usage is TRBJ1-3; D remains ambiguous. Germline V gene data show CDR1 as SGHTA and CDR2 as FQGTGA. The germline V and J ends were trimmed by 1 base and 4 bases, with 11 bases remaining between them. This CDR3 contains 15 residues. The CDR3 loop is CASSLNGRGGNTIYF. In DNA form, the CDR3 reads TGTGCCAGCAGCTTAAACGGGCGAGGGGGAAACACCATATATTTT.

V and J are TRBV5-1 and TRBJ2-2; 12 bases map to TRBD2. This CDR3 spans 18 amino acids. The germline V gene has CDR1 SGHRS and CDR2 YFSETQ. Trimming at V came to 1 base and at J to 6 bases, leaving 10 bases not matched to a gene. DNA of the CDR3: TGCGCCAGCAGCTTGAGTGCTAGCGGGGGGGCCGGGTCCGGGGAGCTGTTTTTT. This encodes CASSLSASGGAGSGELFF.

J is TRBJ1-4 and V is TRBV7-9, with 9 bases fitting TRBD1. Trimming removed 4 bases from V and 7 bases from J; junction bases left unmatched: 4. The germline V gene has CDR1 SEHNR and CDR2 FQNEAQ (reference sequence). The CDR3 sequence is 14 residues long. CDR3 coding DNA: TGTGCCAGCAGCTCCCGGACAGGGGTTGAAAAACTGTTTTTT. It specifies CASSSRTGVEKLFF.

The table lists this clone with a few counts. The chain has TRBV19 and TRBJ1-3; D ambiguous. This CDR3 region has 12 residues. V lost 6 bases to trimming and J lost 8 bases, with 11 bases between them. Germline V CDR1 and CDR2: LNHDA, SQIVND (reference sequence). This CDR3 reads CASRPGWDTIYF. The CDR3 DNA reads TGTGCCAGTAGACCGGGATGGGACACCATATATTTT. Combining the CDR3 with reference TRBV19 and TRBJ1-3 gives the whole variable domain DGGITQSPKYLFRKEGQNVTLSCEQNLNHDAMYWYRQDPGQGLRLIYYSQIVNDFQKGDIAEGYSVSREKKESFPLTVTSAQKNPTAFYLCASRPGWDTIYFGEGSWLTVV.

The chain links TRBV18 to TRBJ2-7, with 10 bases that match TRBD1. The junction had 16 bases not matched to a gene; V was cut back by 4 bases and J by 4 bases. The CDR3 consists of 18 residues. Germline CDR1 KGHSH, CDR2 LQKENI. This chain's CDR3 is CASSHQGKETGGWYEQYF. In DNA form, the CDR3 reads TGTGCCAGCTCACACCAAGGAAAAGAGACAGGGGGCTGGTACGAGCAGTACTTC.

This clone was counted only a few times. The chain recombines TRBV5-6 with TRBJ1-2; D uncertain. This CDR3 has 14 amino acids. V was clipped by 0 bases and J by 4 bases, with 10 bases between them. The germline gives CDR1 SGHDT, CDR2 YYEEEE. The CDR3 is CASSLAFRFYGYTF. The CDR3 nucleotides are TGTGCCAGCAGCTTGGCCTTCAGGTTCTATGGCTACACCTTC. Based on the CDR3 plus reference TRBV5-6 and TRBJ1-2, the full variable domain is DAGVTQSPTHLIKTRGQQVTLRCSPKSGHDTVSWYQQALGQGPQFIFQYYEEEERQRGNFPDRFSGHQFPNYSSELNVNALLLGDSALYLCASSLAFRFYGYTFGSGTRLTVV.

The gene calls are TRBV5-1 and TRBJ1-1; D not resolved. Germline values: CDR1 SGHRS, CDR2 YFSETQ. The CDR3 sequence is 14 residues long. The V and J ends lost 0 bases and 1 base respectively, with 7 bases between them. CDR3 amino acids: CASSLAHRNTEAFF. CDR3 sequence (DNA): TGCGCCAGCAGCTTGGCGCACAGGAACACTGAAGCTTTCTTT.

V usage is TRBV18 and J usage is TRBJ2-7; 11 bases are shared with TRBD2. Unmatched junction bases numbered 5, after V lost 6 bases and J lost 4 bases. The CDR3 is 14 amino acids. Germline V gene data show CDR1 as KGHSH and CDR2 as LQKENI. Written as DNA, the CDR3 is TGTGCCAGCTCGGAACTAGCGGGAGCTTACGAGCAGTACTTC. As protein: CASSELAGAYEQYF.

The gene calls are TRBV10-2 and TRBJ2-3; 8 bases match TRBD2. Trimming took 8 bases from V and 1 from J; bases not matched to a gene: 5. The CDR3 has 14 amino acids. Germline loops: CDR1 WSHSY, CDR2 SAAADI. As DNA, the CDR3 is TGCGCCAGCTTCCAGCGGGAGCGCACAGATACGCAGTATTTT. Translating it yields CASFQRERTDTQYF.

V and J are TRBV4-1 and TRBJ2-7, with D maybe TRBD2 (5 bases). This CDR3 is 16 amino acids long. Germline CDR1 MGHRA, CDR2 YSYEKL. V lost 3 bases and J 4 bases, leaving 19 bases between the germline ends. This CDR3 reads CASSQGRSRRIYEQYF. As DNA, the CDR3 is TGCGCCAGCAGCCAGGGCCGTAGCCGGAGGATTTACGAGCAGTACTTC.

The chain uses TRBV7-2 and TRBJ1-4; 9 positions match TRBD1. J gave up 2 bases and V 0 bases, and 1 base lay outside the gene matches. This CDR3 comprises 16 residues. Looked up from germline, CDR1 is SGHTA and CDR2 is FQGNSA. CDR3 region: CASSLAGTGTNEKLFF. CDR3 nucleotides: TGTGCCAGCAGCTTAGCCGGGACAGGGACTAATGAAAAACTGTTTTTT.

This chain joins TRBV21-1 and TRBJ2-1; the D call TRBD2 from the table was never checked on the DNA. TRBV21-1 is a recognized pseudogene. There are 19 residues in the CDR3. In DNA form, the CDR3 reads TGTGCCAGCAGCAAAGGGAGTGGGGCGGGCGGGAACTCCTACAATGAGCAGTTCTTC. This sequence encodes CASSKGSGAGGNSYNEQFF.

The chain employs TRBV4-3 and TRBJ2-1, with 8 positions matching TRBD1. Trimming took 3 bases from V and 12 from J; bases not matched to a gene: 13. The CDR3 is 15 residues long. CDR1 LGHNA and CDR2 YSLEER come from the germline V gene. Written as DNA, the CDR3 is TGCGCCAGCAGCCAGATAGTTGGCAGGGGGCACGTGCAGTTCTTC. The encoded protein is CASSQIVGRGHVQFF.

J is TRBJ2-1 and V is TRBV14; a possible D gene is TRBD2 (6 bases). The V end was cut by 4 bases, the J end by 4 bases, with 14 bases between. This CDR3 has 15 residues. Germline CDR1 is SGHDN and CDR2 is FVKESK. This chain's CDR3 is CASSRWTNKYNEQFF. The CDR3 nucleotides are TGTGCCAGCAGCCGCTGGACTAACAAATACAATGAGCAGTTCTTC.

This clone was seen once. V is TRBV5-1 and J is TRBJ2-1; 8 positions agree with TRBD2. CDR1 and CDR2 (germline): SGHRS, YFSETQ. The CDR3 is made up of 16 amino acids. Losses at the gene ends were 4 bases for V and 4 bases for J; bases not matched to a gene: 10. This chain's CDR3 is CASSPRGGLGYNEQFF. The CDR3 coding sequence is TGCGCCAGCAGCCCCCGGGGGGGACTAGGATACAATGAGCAGTTCTTC.

The gene calls are TRBV7-2 and TRBJ2-1; D ambiguous. The V gene's germline CDR1 is SGHTA and CDR2 FQGNSA. The CDR3 consists of 12 residues. V shed 4 bases and J shed 4 bases, with 5 bases lying between them. The CDR3 bases are TGTGCCAGCAGCTCTGAGTACAATGAGCAGTTCTTC. Amino acids: CASSSEYNEQFF.

The chain has TRBV14 and TRBJ2-1; a possible D gene is TRBD1 (5 bases). CDR1 is SGHDN and CDR2 is FVKESK in the germline V gene. This CDR3 region has 12 residues. The V end lost 1 base, the J end lost 9 bases, and 7 bases lay between the germline ends. CDR3 loop: CASSQGRGEQFF. CDR3 in DNA: TGTGCCAGCAGCCAAGGAAGGGGTGAGCAGTTCTTC.

The chain couples TRBV5-4 to TRBJ2-5, with 7 bases that match TRBD2. In germline, CDR1 is SGHNT, CDR2 YYREEE (reference sequence). V lost 4 bases to trimming and J lost 4 bases; unmatched junction nucleotides: 10. This CDR3 is built from 15 residues. This CDR3 is CASSGVVGGLETQYF. The CDR3 DNA reads as TGTGCCAGCAGCGGGGTGGTCGGGGGGTTAGAGACCCAGTACTTC.

The rearrangement links TRBV3-1 (or the pseudogene TRBV3-2) to TRBJ2-6; no definite D call. This CDR3 contains 13 residues. The germline V gene encodes CDR1 LGHDT and CDR2 YNNKEL (reference sequence). V was cut by 8 bases and J by 2 bases, with 7 bases left in between. CDR3 DNA sequence: TGTGCCAGCCGCCCGGCTGGGGCCAACGTCCTGACTTTC. Its protein is CASRPAGANVLTF.

The chain is built from TRBV6-5 and TRBJ2-1; the D is unclear. CDR3 size: 15 residues. In germline, CDR1 is MNHEY, CDR2 SVGAGI. With 2 bases removed from V and 5 bases from J, the gap between germline ends came to 13 bases. The CDR3 region is CASSYRSGGNNEQFF. The CDR3 DNA is TGTGCCAGCAGTTACCGAAGTGGCGGCAACAATGAGCAGTTCTTC.

This clone was seen once. This chain connects TRBV6-6 to TRBJ2-1; TRBD1 agrees at 9 bases. CDR1 and CDR2 from the germline V gene are MNHNY and SVGAGI (reference sequence). This CDR3 has 16 residues. J lost 8 bases, V lost 0 bases, and 8 bases had no gene match. CDR3 bases: TGTGCCAGCAGTTACTCGCCACCGGGACAGGGATATGAGCAGTTCTTC. Amino acids: CASSYSPPGQGYEQFF.

The chain employs TRBV10-2 and TRBJ1-2; TRBD1 might be the D (6 bases). The CDR3 has 15 amino acids. The germline CDR1 and CDR2 sequences are WSHSY and SAAADI. The V end lost 6 bases, the J end lost 2 bases, and 16 bases lay between the germline ends. In DNA, the CDR3 is TGCGCCAGCAGCGAAACAGGGACGCGGAACTATGGCTACACCTTC. It encodes CASSETGTRNYGYTF.

V gene TRBV29-1 combines with J gene TRBJ2-7; TRBD2 might be the D (5 bases). The CDR3 spans 14 residues. Trimming left V 6 bases short and J 0 bases short, with 15 bases between. Looked up from germline, CDR1 is SQVTM and CDR2 is ANQGSEA. The CDR3 protein is CSVGRTGSSYEQYF. The CDR3 nucleotides read TGCAGCGTGGGCCGGACGGGGAGCTCCTACGAGCAGTACTTC.